This record looks at one TCR beta chain sequence and its context. Its antigen remains unknown. Deletions cut 4 bases from V and 2 bases from J, with 17 bases between. This CDR3 region has 16 residues. Germline V CDR1 and CDR2: LGHNA, YNFKEQ. This sample was included in a study of T cell responses to AZD1222 COVID-19 vaccine. Overall study findings and caveats: Two AZD1222 administrations were followed by greater Spike-specific TCR breadth and depth.

The assay was immunoSEQ multiplex PCR, and TCRdb's table has in-frame clones only and misses some. This repertoire shows more than 150,000 clones, around 87% found once; its top ten account for about 9%. The material sequenced was peripheral blood, taken 28 days after the second AZD1222 dose. The clonotype originates from an adult who received the AZD1222 COVID-19 vaccine. This chain links TRBV4-2 with TRBJ1-2; D might be TRBD1 (6 bases). The CDR3 is CASSPRQDPLNYGYTF. The CDR3 nucleotides read TGTGCCAGCAGCCCACGACAGGACCCACTCAACTATGGCTACACCTTC.